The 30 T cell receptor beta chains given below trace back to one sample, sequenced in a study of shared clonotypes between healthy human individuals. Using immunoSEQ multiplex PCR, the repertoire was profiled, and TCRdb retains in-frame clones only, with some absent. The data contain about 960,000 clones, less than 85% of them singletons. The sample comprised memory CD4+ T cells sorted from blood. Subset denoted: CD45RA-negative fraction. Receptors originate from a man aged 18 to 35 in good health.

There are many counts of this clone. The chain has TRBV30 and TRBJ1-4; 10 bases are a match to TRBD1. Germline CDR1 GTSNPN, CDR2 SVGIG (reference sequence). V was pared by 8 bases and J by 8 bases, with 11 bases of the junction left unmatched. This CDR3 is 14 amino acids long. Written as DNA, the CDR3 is TGTGCCGGAACCGCCGGGACAGGGGCCGAAAAACTGTTTTTT. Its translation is CAGTAGTGAEKLFF.

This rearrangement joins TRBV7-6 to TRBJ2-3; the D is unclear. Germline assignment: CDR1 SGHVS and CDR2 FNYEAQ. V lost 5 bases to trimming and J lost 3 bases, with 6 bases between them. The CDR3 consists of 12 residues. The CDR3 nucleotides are TGTGCCAGCAGCCCCCAAACAGATACGCAGTATTTT. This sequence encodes CASSPQTDTQYF.

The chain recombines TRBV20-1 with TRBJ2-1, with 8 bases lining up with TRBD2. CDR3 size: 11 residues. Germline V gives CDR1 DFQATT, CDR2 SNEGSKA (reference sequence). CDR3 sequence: CSAYSGGKQFF. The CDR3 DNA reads TGCAGCGCATATTCGGGGGGGAAGCAGTTCTTC.

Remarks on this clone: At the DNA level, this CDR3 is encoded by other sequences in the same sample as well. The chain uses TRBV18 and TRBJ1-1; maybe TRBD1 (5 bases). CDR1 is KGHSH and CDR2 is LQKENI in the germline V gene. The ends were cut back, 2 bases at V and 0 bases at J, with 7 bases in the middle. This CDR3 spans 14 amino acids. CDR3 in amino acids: CASSPGGLNTEAFF. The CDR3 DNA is TGTGCCAGCTCACCAGGGGGACTGAACACTGAAGCTTTCTTT.

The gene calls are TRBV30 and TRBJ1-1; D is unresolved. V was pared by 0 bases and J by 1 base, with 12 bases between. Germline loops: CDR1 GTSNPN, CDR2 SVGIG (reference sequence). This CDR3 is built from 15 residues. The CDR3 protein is CAWSVRPKPNTEAFF. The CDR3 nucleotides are TGTGCCTGGAGTGTACGTCCCAAGCCGAACACTGAAGCTTTCTTT.

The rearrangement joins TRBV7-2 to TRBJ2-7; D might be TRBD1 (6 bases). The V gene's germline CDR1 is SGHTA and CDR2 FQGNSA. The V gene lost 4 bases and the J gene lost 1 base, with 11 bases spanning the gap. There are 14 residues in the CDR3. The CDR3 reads CASSSGQASYEQYF. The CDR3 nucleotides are TGTGCCAGCAGCTCGGGACAAGCGTCCTACGAGCAGTACTTC.

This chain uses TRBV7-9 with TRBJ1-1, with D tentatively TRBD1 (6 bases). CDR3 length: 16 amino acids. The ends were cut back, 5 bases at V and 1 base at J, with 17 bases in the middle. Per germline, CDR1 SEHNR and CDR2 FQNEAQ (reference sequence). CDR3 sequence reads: CASSTPRGGRNTEAFF. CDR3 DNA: TGTGCCAGCAGCACCCCGCGCGGGGGGCGGAACACTGAAGCTTTCTTT.

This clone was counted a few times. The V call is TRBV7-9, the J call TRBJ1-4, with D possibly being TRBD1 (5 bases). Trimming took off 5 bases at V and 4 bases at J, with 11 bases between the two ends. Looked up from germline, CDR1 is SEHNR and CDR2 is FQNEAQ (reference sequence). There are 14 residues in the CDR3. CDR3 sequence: CASSLGGLNEKLFF. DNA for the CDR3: TGTGCCAGCAGCCTCGGGGGACTTAATGAAAAACTGTTTTTT.

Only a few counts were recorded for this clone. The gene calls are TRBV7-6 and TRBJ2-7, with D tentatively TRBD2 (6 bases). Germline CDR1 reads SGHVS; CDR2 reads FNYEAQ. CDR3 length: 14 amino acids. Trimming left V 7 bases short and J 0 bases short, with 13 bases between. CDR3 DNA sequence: TGTGCCAGCAATATCGCGCGGGACTCCTACGAGCAGTACTTC. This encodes CASNIARDSYEQYF. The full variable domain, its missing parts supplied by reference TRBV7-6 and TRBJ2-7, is GAGVSQSPRYKVTKRGQDVALRCDPISGHVSLYWYRQALGQGPEFLTYFNYEAQQDKSGLPNDRFSAERPEGSISTLTIQRTEQRDSAMYRCASNIARDSYEQYFGPGTRLTVT.

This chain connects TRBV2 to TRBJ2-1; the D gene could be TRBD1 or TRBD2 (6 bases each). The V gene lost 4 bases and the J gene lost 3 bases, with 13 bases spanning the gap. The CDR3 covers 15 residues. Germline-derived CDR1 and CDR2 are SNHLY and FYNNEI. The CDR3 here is CASSVDRGLYNEQFF. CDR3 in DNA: TGTGCCAGCAGTGTCGATCGGGGGCTCTACAATGAGCAGTTCTTC. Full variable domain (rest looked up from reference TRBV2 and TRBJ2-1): EPEVTQTPSHQVTQMGQEVILRCVPISNHLYFYWYRQILGQKVEFLVSFYNNEISEKSEIFDDQFSVERPDGSNFTLKIRSTKLEDSAMYFCASSVDRGLYNEQFFGPGTRLTVL.

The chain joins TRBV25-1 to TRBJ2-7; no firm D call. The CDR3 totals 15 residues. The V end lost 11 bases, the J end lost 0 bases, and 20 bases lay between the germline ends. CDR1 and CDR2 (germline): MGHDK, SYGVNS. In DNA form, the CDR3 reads TGTGCCGTCTCATCCCCGGCAGACCTCTCCTACGAGCAGTACTTC. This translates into CAVSSPADLSYEQYF.

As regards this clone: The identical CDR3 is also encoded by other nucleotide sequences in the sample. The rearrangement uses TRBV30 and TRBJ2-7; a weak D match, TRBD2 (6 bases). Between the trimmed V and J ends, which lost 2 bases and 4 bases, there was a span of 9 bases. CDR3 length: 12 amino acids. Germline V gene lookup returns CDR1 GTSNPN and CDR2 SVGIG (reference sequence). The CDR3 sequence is CAWSRGSYEQYF. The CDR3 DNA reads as TGTGCCTGGAGTCGGGGGAGTTACGAGCAGTACTTC.

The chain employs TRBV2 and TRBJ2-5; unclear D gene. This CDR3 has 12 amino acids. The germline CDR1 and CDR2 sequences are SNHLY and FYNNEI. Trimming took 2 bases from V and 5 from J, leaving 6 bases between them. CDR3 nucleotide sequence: TGTGCCAGCAGTGAATTGGGGGAGACCCAGTACTTC. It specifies CASSELGETQYF. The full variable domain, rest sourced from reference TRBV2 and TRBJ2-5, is EPEVTQTPSHQVTQMGQEVILRCVPISNHLYFYWYRQILGQKVEFLVSFYNNEISEKSEIFDDQFSVERPDGSNFTLKIRSTKLEDSAMYFCASSELGETQYFGPGTRLLVL.

CDR3 residues: CAIRSTGQNTGELFF. CDR3 coding DNA: TGTGCCATCAGGTCGACGGGACAGAACACCGGGGAGCTGTTTTTT. The chain carries TRBV10-3 and TRBJ2-2, with D possibly being TRBD1 (6 bases). V lost 6 bases, J lost 1 base, and 12 bases lay in between. Per the germline V gene, CDR1 is ENHRY and CDR2 is SYGVKD. This CDR3 comprises 15 residues.

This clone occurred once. CDR3 nucleotides: TGTGCCAGCACCCAGGGGGCGGAAAATTCACCCCTCCACTTT. Amino acids: CASTQGAENSPLHF. The chain has TRBV27 and TRBJ1-6; TRBD1 matches 8 bases. This CDR3 has 14 amino acids. Germline V CDR1 and CDR2: MNHEY, SMNVEV (reference sequence). Trimming took 7 bases from V and 7 from J; bases not matched to a gene: 6.

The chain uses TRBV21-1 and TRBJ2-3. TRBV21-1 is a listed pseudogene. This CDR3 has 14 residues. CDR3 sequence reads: CASSKVLLTDTQYF. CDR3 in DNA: TGTGCCAGCAGCAAAGTTCTGCTCACAGATACGCAGTATTTT.

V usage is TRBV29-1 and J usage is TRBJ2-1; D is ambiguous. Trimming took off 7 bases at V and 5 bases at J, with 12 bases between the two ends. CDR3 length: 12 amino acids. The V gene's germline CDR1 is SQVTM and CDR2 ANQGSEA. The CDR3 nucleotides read TGCAGCGGGGAATCAAACCACAATGAGCAGTTCTTC. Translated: CSGESNHNEQFF.

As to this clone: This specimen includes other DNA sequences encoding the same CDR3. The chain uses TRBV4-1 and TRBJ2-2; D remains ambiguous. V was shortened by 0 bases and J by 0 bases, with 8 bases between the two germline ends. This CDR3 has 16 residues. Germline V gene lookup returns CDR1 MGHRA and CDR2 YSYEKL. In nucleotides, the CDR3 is TGCGCCAGCAGCCAAGAGCCCCCTCCGAACACCGGGGAGCTGTTTTTT. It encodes CASSQEPPPNTGELFF.

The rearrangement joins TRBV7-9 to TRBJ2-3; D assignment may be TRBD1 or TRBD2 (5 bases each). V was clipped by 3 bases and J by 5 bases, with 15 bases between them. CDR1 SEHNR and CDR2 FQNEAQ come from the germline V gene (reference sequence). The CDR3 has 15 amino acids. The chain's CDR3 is CASSFLGTYQDTQYF. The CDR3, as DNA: TGTGCCAGCAGCTTCCTTGGGACCTATCAAGATACGCAGTATTTT.

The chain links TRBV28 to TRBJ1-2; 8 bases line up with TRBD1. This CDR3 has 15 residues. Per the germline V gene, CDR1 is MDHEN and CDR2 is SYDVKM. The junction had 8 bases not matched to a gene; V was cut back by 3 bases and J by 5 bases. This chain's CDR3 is CASSFSDRDTYGYTF. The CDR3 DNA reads TGTGCCAGCAGTTTTTCGGACAGGGATACATATGGCTACACCTTC.

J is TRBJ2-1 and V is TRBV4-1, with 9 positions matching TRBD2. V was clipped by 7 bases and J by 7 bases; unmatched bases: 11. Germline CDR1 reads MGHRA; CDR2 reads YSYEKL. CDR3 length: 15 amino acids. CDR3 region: CASTRLAGTLNEQFF. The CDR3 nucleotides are TGCGCCAGCACCCGCCTAGCGGGGACCTTGAATGAGCAGTTCTTC.

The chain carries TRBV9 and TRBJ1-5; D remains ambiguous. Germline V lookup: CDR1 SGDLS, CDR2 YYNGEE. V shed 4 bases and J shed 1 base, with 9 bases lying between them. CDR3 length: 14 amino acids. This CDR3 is CASSPSESNQPQHF. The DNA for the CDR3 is TGTGCCAGCAGCCCCAGCGAGAGCAATCAGCCCCAGCATTTT.

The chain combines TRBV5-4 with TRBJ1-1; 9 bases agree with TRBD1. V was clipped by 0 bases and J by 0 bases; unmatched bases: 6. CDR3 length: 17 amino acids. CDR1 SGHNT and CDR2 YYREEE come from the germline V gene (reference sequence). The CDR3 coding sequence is TGTGCCAGCAGCTTGGGACAGGGGGTAGGAATGAACACTGAAGCTTTCTTT. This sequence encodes CASSLGQGVGMNTEAFF.

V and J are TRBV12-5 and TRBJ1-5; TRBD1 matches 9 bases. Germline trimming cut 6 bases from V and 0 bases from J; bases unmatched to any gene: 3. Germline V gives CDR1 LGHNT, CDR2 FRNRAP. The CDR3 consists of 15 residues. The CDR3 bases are TGTGCTAGTGGAACGGACAGGGGTAGCAATCAGCCCCAGCATTTT. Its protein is CASGTDRGSNQPQHF.

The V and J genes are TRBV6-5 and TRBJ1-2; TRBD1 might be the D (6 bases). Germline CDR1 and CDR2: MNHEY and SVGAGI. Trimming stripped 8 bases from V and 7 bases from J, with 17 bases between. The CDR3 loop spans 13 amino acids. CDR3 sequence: CASGFGGRGGYTF. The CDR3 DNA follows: TGTGCCAGCGGCTTTGGGGGGCGCGGTGGCTACACCTTC.

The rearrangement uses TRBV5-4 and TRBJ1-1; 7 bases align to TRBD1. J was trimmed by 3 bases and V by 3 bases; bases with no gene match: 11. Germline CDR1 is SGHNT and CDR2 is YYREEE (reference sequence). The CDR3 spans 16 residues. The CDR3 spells CASSSQQGRGDTEAFF. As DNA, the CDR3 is TGTGCCAGCAGCTCCCAACAGGGGCGGGGTGACACTGAAGCTTTCTTT.

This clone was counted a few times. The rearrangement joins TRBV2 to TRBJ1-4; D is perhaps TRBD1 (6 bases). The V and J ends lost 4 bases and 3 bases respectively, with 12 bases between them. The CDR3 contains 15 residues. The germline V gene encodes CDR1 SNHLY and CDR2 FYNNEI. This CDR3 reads CASSGQGPPNEKLFF. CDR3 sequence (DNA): TGTGCCAGCAGTGGGCAGGGGCCGCCTAATGAAAAACTGTTTTTT.

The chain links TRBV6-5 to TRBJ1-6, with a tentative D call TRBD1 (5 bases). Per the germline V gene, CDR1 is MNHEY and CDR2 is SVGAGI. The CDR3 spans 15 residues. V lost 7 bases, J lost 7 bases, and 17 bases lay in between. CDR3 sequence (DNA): TGTGCCAGCAATCCAACCGGGACGGAGAATTCACCCCTCCACTTT. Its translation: CASNPTGTENSPLHF.

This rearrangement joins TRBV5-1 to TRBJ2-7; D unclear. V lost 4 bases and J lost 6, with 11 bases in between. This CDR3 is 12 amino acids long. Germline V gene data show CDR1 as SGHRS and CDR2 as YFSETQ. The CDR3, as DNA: TGCGCCAGCAGCCCCCAGTCGGCCGAGCAGTACTTC. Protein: CASSPQSAEQYF.

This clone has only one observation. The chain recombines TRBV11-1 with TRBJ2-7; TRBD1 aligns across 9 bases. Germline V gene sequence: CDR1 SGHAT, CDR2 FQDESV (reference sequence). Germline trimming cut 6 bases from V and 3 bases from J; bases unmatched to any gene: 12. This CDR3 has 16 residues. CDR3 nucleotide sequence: TGTGCCAGCAGTTACACCGGGACAGGGTTGTTCTACGAGCAGTACTTC. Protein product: CASSYTGTGLFYEQYF.